The 23 T cell receptor beta chains below were found in one sample sequenced in a study of OX40 agonist ivuxolimab in advanced cancers. The repertoire was sequenced with immunoSEQ multiplex PCR; TCRdb's copy has only in-frame clones and lacks some. The sample includes roughly 89,000 clones, 85% to 90% seen only once; the top ten take around 6%. The specimen was CD4+ or CD8+ T cells sorted from blood, collected in a trial of the OX40 agonist ivuxolimab. The receptor set was obtained from an adult with an advanced solid tumor such as melanoma, head and neck, liver or kidney cancer.

The V gene is TRBV7-2, the J gene TRBJ2-3; TRBD2 aligns across 8 bases. Germline lookup yields CDR1 SGHTA and CDR2 FQGNSA. The CDR3 runs 16 residues. V was pared by 5 bases and J by 4 bases, with 11 bases of the junction left unmatched. The CDR3 loop is CASSHRTGTRADTQYF. CDR3 DNA sequence: TGTGCCAGCAGCCATAGAACCGGGACTAGAGCAGATACGCAGTATTTT. The full variable domain, in which reference TRBV7-2 and TRBJ2-3 provide the parts outside the CDR3, is GAGVSQSPSNKVTEKGKDVELRCDPISGHTALYWYRQSLGQGLEFLIYFQGNSAPDKSGLPSDRFSAERTGGSVSTLTIQRTQQEDSAVYLCASSHRTGTRADTQYFGPGTRLTVL.

The V gene is TRBV2, the J gene TRBJ1-5; the D is unclear. With 6 bases removed from V and 4 bases from J, the gap between germline ends came to 10 bases. CDR1 is SNHLY and CDR2 is FYNNEI in the germline V gene. The length of the CDR3 is 13 residues. The CDR3 region is CASRGEWNQPQHF. The CDR3 nucleotides are TGTGCCAGCAGGGGCGAATGGAATCAGCCCCAGCATTTT.

Comments on this clone: It is unclear where the CDR3 begins or ends on the DNA, so no DNA is shown, and the CDR3 is as TCRdb lists it. This sequence joins TRBV2 and TRBJ1-4. Per the germline V gene, CDR1 is SNHLY and CDR2 is FYNNEI. The CDR3 totals 15 residues, both ends included. CDR3 amino acids: CASSSSVGLGEKLFF.

The V and J genes are TRBV5-4 and TRBJ2-1, with 11 bases that match TRBD2. V was pared by 7 bases and J by 3 bases, with 6 bases of the junction left unmatched. CDR1 and CDR2 from the germline V gene are SGHNT and YYREEE (reference sequence). The CDR3 sequence is 15 residues long. The CDR3 loop is CASHLAGGLYNEQFF. As DNA, the CDR3 is TGTGCCAGCCACCTAGCGGGGGGTCTCTACAATGAGCAGTTCTTC.

The V gene is TRBV19, the J gene TRBJ2-3; 8 nucleotides match TRBD2. V trimming: 3 bases; J trimming: 2 bases; junction bases outside the gene matches: 7. Germline V gene data show CDR1 as LNHDA and CDR2 as SQIVND (reference sequence). This CDR3 has 16 amino acids. CDR3 amino acids: CASSIRSGTPTDTQYF. As DNA, the CDR3 is TGTGCCAGTAGTATTCGTAGCGGGACCCCCACAGATACGCAGTATTTT. Full variable domain (rest looked up from reference TRBV19 and TRBJ2-3): DGGITQSPKYLFRKEGQNVTLSCEQNLNHDAMYWYRQDPGQGLRLIYYSQIVNDFQKGDIAEGYSVSREKKESFPLTVTSAQKNPTAFYLCASSIRSGTPTDTQYFGPGTRLTVL.

This clone is a singleton in its sample. The V call is TRBV19, the J call TRBJ1-2; 7 nucleotides align to TRBD1. Trimming at V came to 5 bases and at J to 3 bases, leaving 6 bases not matched to a gene. The germline CDR1 and CDR2 sequences are LNHDA and SQIVND (reference sequence). The CDR3 sequence is 14 residues long. The CDR3 sequence is CASSFPGQYYGYTF. The DNA for the CDR3 is TGTGCCAGTAGTTTTCCGGGACAGTACTATGGCTACACCTTC. The whole variable domain, filled in from reference TRBV19 and TRBJ1-2, reads DGGITQSPKYLFRKEGQNVTLSCEQNLNHDAMYWYRQDPGQGLRLIYYSQIVNDFQKGDIAEGYSVSREKKESFPLTVTSAQKNPTAFYLCASSFPGQYYGYTFGSGTRLTVV.

The chain is built from TRBV7-2 and TRBJ2-1; 8 nucleotides match TRBD1. This CDR3 region has 13 residues. CDR1 and CDR2 (germline): SGHTA, FQGNSA. V lost 5 bases, J lost 9 bases, and 6 bases stayed unmatched. The CDR3 bases are TGTGCCAGCAGCCAACAGGGGGGCACTGAGCAGTTCTTC. Amino acid sequence: CASSQQGGTEQFF.

CDR3 protein: CASSLVGLGLAGETYEQYF. CDR3 sequence (DNA): TGTGCCAGCAGCTTAGTCGGTTTGGGACTAGCGGGGGAGACATACGAGCAGTACTTC. This chain links TRBV7-9 with TRBJ2-7; 14 bases are shared with TRBD2. Looked up from germline, CDR1 is SEHNR and CDR2 is FQNEAQ (reference sequence). This CDR3 comprises 19 residues. V was clipped by 1 base and J by 4 bases; unmatched bases: 12.

V gene TRBV15 combines with J gene TRBJ2-3; 7 positions match TRBD1. CDR1 is LNHNV and CDR2 is YYDKDF in the germline V gene (reference sequence). Losses at the gene ends were 0 bases for V and 5 bases for J; bases not matched to a gene: 8. This CDR3 contains 16 residues. The CDR3 region has the DNA TGTGCCACCAGCAGAGACGGGACAGAAATGGGAGATACGCAGTATTTT. This translates into CATSRDGTEMGDTQYF.

V and J are TRBV6-5 and TRBJ1-6, with 10 bases lining up with TRBD1. The CDR3 is 14 amino acids. The germline CDR1 and CDR2 sequences are MNHEY and SVGAGI. Trimming took 6 bases from V and 9 from J; bases not matched to a gene: 5. The CDR3 sequence: CASRGTGVTSPLHF. DNA for the CDR3: TGTGCCAGCAGAGGGACAGGGGTCACTTCACCCCTCCACTTT.

This chain uses TRBV5-1 with TRBJ2-7; TRBD2 might be the D (6 bases). The ends were cut back, 1 base at V and 5 bases at J, with 19 bases in the middle. CDR3 length: 16 amino acids. Germline V lookup: CDR1 SGHRS, CDR2 YFSETQ. The CDR3: CASSLPTFRGSNEQYF. The CDR3 nucleotides are TGCGCCAGCAGCTTGCCCACCTTCCGGGGGTCCAACGAGCAGTACTTC.

The chain has TRBV9 and TRBJ2-3, with TRBD2 matching over 9 bases. Unmatched junction bases numbered 6, after V lost 4 bases and J lost 3 bases. The CDR3 consists of 15 residues. The germline gives CDR1 SGDLS, CDR2 YYNGEE. CDR3 coding DNA: TGTGCCAGCAGCTCCCCGGGACTAGCAACAGATACGCAGTATTTT. Amino acid sequence: CASSSPGLATDTQYF.

V usage is TRBV6-1 and J usage is TRBJ1-2, with a tentative D call TRBD1 (6 bases). The V and J ends lost 0 bases and 3 bases respectively, with 14 bases between them. In germline, CDR1 is MNHNS, CDR2 SASEGT. CDR3 length: 16 residues. CDR3 in amino acids: CASSEADRLAYYGYTF. DNA of the CDR3: TGTGCCAGCAGTGAAGCGGACAGACTGGCCTACTATGGCTACACCTTC.

The chain uses TRBV19 and TRBJ2-3; D is unresolved. This CDR3 comprises 13 residues. The ends were cut back, 5 bases at V and 2 bases at J, with 8 bases in the middle. In germline, CDR1 is LNHDA, CDR2 SQIVND (reference sequence). For the CDR3, the DNA is TGTGCCAGTAGTTCCCACCTCACAGATACGCAGTATTTT. The encoded protein is CASSSHLTDTQYF. Drawing the rest from reference TRBV19 and TRBJ2-3, the complete variable domain is DGGITQSPKYLFRKEGQNVTLSCEQNLNHDAMYWYRQDPGQGLRLIYYSQIVNDFQKGDIAEGYSVSREKKESFPLTVTSAQKNPTAFYLCASSSHLTDTQYFGPGTRLTVL.

This rearrangement joins TRBV6-5 to TRBJ1-2, with D tentatively TRBD1 (5 bases). The V end was cut by 3 bases, the J end by 4 bases, with 9 bases between. In germline, CDR1 is MNHEY, CDR2 SVGAGI. The CDR3 has 13 amino acids. The CDR3 coding sequence is TGTGCCAGCAGTTATGGGACTCTCTATGGCTACACCTTC. Encoded protein: CASSYGTLYGYTF.

This chain uses TRBV6-1 with TRBJ1-4; D unresolved. V lost 8 bases and J lost 0, with 10 bases in between. The germline V gene encodes CDR1 MNHNS and CDR2 SASEGT. The CDR3 is 14 residues long. CDR3 protein: CASWLGTTNEKLFF. CDR3 bases: TGTGCCAGCTGGCTCGGGACAACTAATGAAAAACTGTTTTTT.

Notes on this clone: A read error may account for a junction end that differs from germline. The V gene is TRBV20-1, the J gene TRBJ2-3, with a possible D match to TRBD2 (5 bases). Germline loops: CDR1 DFQATT, CDR2 SNEGSKA (reference sequence). The CDR3 is 11 residues long. The CDR3 DNA reads TGCAGTGCACCGCTAGCAGATGCGCAGTATTTT. The encoded protein is CSAPLADAQYF.

The chain has TRBV5-1 and TRBJ1-3; D may be TRBD1 (6 bases). V lost 4 bases and J 9 bases, leaving 29 bases between the germline ends. CDR3 length equals 18 residues. The germline CDR1 and CDR2 sequences are SGHRS and YFSETQ. The CDR3 is CASSPAGTLFGPEGTIYF. CDR3 coding DNA: TGCGCCAGCAGCCCCGCCGGGACACTATTCGGTCCCGAGGGCACCATATATTTT.

The chain recombines TRBV11-2 with TRBJ2-7; D gene ambiguous. Germline loops: CDR1 SGHAT, CDR2 FQNNGV. The CDR3 has 15 residues. Trimming cost V 3 bases and J 0 bases, with 12 bases left between them. The CDR3: CASSFPMASSYEQYF. The CDR3 nucleotides are TGTGCCAGCAGCTTTCCTATGGCCAGCTCCTACGAGCAGTACTTC.

This chain links TRBV5-8 with TRBJ2-1; D is unresolved. The CDR3 runs to 14 residues. V lost 1 base, J lost 4 bases, and 9 bases lay in between. The V gene's germline CDR1 is SGHTS and CDR2 YDEGEE. The CDR3 is CASSLSRPYNEQFF. The CDR3 DNA is TGTGCCAGCAGCTTGTCCAGGCCATACAATGAGCAGTTCTTC.

The chain combines TRBV5-1 with TRBJ1-4, with 10 bases identical to TRBD1. Trimming removed 3 bases from V and 10 bases from J; junction bases left unmatched: 9. The CDR3 loop spans 15 amino acids. CDR1 SGHRS and CDR2 YFSETQ come from the germline V gene. The CDR3 DNA reads TGCGCCAGCAGCTCAACGACAGGGGGCGCGGGAAAACTGTTTTTT. It encodes CASSSTTGGAGKLFF. The full variable domain, rest sourced from reference TRBV5-1 and TRBJ1-4, is KAGVTQTPRYLIKTRGQQVTLSCSPISGHRSVSWYQQTPGQGLQFLFEYFSETQRNKGNFPGRFSGRQFSNSRSEMNVSTLELGDSALYLCASSSTTGGAGKLFFGSGTQLSVL.

This chain joins TRBV6-1 and TRBJ1-2; maybe TRBD1 (5 bases). Deletions cut 6 bases from V and 1 base from J, with 9 bases between. Germline V gives CDR1 MNHNS, CDR2 SASEGT. This CDR3 region has 13 residues. CDR3 nucleotide sequence: TGTGCCAGCAGCGTTGACAGTAACTATGGCTACACCTTC. Its translation: CASSVDSNYGYTF.

V is TRBV5-1 and J is TRBJ2-5; 9 bases line up with TRBD1. The DNA end is a closer match to TRBJ2-7, so the J assignment may be wrong. Germline V gene sequence: CDR1 SGHRS, CDR2 YFSETQ. CDR3 length: 14 residues. The DNA of the CDR3 is TGCGCCAGCAGCCCGGGACAGGGCGCCTACGAGCAGTACTTC. Encoded protein: CASSPGQGAYEQYF.